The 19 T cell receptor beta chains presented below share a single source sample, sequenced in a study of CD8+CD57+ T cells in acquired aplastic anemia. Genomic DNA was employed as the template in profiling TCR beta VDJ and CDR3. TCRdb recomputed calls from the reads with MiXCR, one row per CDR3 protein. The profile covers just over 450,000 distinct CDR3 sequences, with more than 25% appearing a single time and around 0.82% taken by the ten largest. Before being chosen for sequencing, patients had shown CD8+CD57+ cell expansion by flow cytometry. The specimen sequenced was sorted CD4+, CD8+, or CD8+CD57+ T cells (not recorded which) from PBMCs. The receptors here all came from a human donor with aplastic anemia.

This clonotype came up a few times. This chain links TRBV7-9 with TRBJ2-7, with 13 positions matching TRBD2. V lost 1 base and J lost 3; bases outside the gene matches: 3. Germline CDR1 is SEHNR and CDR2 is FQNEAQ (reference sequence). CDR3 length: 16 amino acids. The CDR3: CASSLVLAGGLYEQYF. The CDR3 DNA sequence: TGTGCCAGCAGCTTAGTACTAGCGGGGGGGCTCTACGAGCAGTACTTC.

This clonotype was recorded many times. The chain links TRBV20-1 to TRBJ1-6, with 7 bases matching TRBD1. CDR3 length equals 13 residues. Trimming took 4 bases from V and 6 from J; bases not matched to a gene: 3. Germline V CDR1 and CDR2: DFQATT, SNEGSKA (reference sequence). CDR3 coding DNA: TGCAGTGCTACCGGGACAGTTAATTCACCCCTCCACTTT. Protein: CSATGTVNSPLHF.

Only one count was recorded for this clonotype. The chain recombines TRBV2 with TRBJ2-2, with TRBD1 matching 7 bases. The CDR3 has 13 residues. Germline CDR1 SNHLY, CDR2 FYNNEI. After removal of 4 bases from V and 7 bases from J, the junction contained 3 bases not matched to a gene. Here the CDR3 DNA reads TGTGCCAGCAGTGCAACAGGGGACGGGGAGCTGTTTTTT. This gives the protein CASSATGDGELFF. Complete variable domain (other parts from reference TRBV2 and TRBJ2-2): EPEVTQTPSHQVTQMGQEVILRCVPISNHLYFYWYRQILGQKVEFLVSFYNNEISEKSEIFDDQFSVERPDGSNFTLKIRSTKLEDSAMYFCASSATGDGELFFGEGSRLTVL.

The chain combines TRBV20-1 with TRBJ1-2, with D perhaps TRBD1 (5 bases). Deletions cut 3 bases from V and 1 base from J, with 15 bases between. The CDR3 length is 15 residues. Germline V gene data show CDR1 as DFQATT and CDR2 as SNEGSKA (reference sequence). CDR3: CSARLRGAVNYGYTF. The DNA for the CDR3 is TGCAGTGCTAGGCTCCGCGGGGCGGTTAACTATGGCTACACCTTC.

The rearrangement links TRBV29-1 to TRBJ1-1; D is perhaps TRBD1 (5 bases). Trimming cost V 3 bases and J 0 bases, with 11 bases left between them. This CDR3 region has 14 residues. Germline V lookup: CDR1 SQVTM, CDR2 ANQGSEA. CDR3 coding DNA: TGCAGCGTTGACCAGACAGTACTGAACACTGAAGCTTTCTTT. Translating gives CSVDQTVLNTEAFF.

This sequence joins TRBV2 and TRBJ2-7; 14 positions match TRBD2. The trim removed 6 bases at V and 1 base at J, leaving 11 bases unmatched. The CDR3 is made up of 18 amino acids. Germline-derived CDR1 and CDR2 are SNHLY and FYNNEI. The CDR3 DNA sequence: TGTGCCAGCAGCGTACCGGGAGGACTAGCGGGAGGATCCTACGAGCAGTACTTC. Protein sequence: CASSVPGGLAGGSYEQYF.

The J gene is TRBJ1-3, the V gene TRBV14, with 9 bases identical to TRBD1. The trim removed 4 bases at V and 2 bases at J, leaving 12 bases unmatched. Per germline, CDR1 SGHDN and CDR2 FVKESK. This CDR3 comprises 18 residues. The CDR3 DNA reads TGTGCCAGCAGCCGAGATCCCGGGACAGGGACTGCTGGAAACACCATATATTTT. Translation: CASSRDPGTGTAGNTIYF.

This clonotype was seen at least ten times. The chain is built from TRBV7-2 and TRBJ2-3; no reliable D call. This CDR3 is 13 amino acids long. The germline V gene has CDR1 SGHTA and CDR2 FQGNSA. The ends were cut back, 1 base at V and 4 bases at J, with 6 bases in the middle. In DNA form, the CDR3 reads TGTGCCAGCAGCTTAGATAACGCAGATACGCAGTATTTT. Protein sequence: CASSLDNADTQYF.

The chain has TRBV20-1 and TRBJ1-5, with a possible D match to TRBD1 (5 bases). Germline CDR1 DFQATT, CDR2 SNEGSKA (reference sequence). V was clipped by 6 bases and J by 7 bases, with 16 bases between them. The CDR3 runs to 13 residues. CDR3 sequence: CSAIPGGRQPQHF. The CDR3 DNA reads TGCAGTGCCATCCCCGGGGGACGACAGCCCCAGCATTTT.

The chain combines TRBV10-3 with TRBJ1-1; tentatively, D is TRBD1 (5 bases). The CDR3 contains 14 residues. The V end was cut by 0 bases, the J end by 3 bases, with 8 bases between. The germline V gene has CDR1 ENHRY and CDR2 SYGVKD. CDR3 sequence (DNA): TGTGCCATCAGTGAGTCGGGGCAACACACTGAAGCTTTCTTT. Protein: CAISESGQHTEAFF.

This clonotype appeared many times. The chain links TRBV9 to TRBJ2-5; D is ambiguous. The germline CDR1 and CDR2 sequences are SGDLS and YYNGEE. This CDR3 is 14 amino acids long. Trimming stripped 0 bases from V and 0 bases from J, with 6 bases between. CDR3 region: CASSVGPDQETQYF. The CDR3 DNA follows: TGTGCCAGCAGCGTAGGCCCAGACCAAGAGACCCAGTACTTC.

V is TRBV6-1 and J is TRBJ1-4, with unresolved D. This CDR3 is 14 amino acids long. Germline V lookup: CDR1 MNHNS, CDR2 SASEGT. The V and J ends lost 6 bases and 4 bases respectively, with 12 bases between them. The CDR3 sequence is CASRIQYSNEKLFF. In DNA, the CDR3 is TGTGCCAGCAGGATTCAGTACAGTAATGAAAAACTGTTTTTT.

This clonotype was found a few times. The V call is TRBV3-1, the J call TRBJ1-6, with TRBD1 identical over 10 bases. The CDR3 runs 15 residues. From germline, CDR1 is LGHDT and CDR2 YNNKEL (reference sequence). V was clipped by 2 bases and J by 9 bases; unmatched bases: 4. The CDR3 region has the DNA TGTGCCAGCAGCCAATCGGGACAGGGGATTTCACCCCTCCACTTT. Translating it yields CASSQSGQGISPLHF.

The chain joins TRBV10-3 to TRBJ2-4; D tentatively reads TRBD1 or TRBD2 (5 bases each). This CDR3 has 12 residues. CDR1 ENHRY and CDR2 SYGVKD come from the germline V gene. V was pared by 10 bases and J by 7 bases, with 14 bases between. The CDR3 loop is CASETEGNIQYF. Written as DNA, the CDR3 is TGTGCCAGTGAGACAGAGGGGAACATTCAGTACTTC.

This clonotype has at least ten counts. This CDR3 reads CASSRNLFPPLHF. The CDR3 DNA sequence: TGTGCCAGCAGCAGGAACCTTTTTCCACCCCTCCACTTT. This chain joins TRBV7-9 and TRBJ1-6; D is undetermined. V dropped 5 bases and J dropped 11 bases, with 13 bases sitting between them. CDR1 is SEHNR, CDR2 FQNEAQ, per germline (reference sequence). This CDR3 is 13 amino acids long.

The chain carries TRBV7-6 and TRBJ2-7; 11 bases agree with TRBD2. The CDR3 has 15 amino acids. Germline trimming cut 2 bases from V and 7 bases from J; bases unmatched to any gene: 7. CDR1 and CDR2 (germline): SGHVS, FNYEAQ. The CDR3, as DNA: TGTGCCAGCAGCTTAATAGCGGGAGGGCCCAATGAGCAGTACTTC. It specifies CASSLIAGGPNEQYF. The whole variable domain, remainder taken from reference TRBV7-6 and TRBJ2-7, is GAGVSQSPRYKVTKRGQDVALRCDPISGHVSLYWYRQALGQGPEFLTYFNYEAQQDKSGLPNDRFSAERPEGSISTLTIQRTEQRDSAMYRCASSLIAGGPNEQYFGPGTRLTVT.

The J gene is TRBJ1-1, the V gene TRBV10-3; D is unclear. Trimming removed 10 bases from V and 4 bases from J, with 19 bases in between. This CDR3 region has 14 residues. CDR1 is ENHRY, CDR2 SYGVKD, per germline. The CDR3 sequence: CASTVSYRSTEAFF. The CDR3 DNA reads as TGTGCCAGCACCGTCTCCTACCGGAGCACTGAAGCTTTCTTT.

CDR3 in DNA: TGTGCCAGCAGTGTTCAGGGACAGCGGACGTATGGCTACACCTTC. As protein: CASSVQGQRTYGYTF. The J gene is TRBJ1-2, the V gene TRBV2, with 7 bases that match TRBD1. The trim removed 4 bases at V and 5 bases at J, leaving 10 bases unmatched. This CDR3 has 15 amino acids. Germline values: CDR1 SNHLY, CDR2 FYNNEI.

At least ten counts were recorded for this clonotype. CDR3 residues: CASSSGDRGNTIYF. The CDR3 coding sequence is TGCGCCAGCAGCTCAGGGGACAGGGGAAACACCATATATTTT. The chain has TRBV5-1 and TRBJ1-3; TRBD1 agrees at 8 bases. V lost 3 bases and J lost 4; bases outside the gene matches: 3. Germline V gives CDR1 SGHRS, CDR2 YFSETQ. The CDR3 sequence is 14 residues long.